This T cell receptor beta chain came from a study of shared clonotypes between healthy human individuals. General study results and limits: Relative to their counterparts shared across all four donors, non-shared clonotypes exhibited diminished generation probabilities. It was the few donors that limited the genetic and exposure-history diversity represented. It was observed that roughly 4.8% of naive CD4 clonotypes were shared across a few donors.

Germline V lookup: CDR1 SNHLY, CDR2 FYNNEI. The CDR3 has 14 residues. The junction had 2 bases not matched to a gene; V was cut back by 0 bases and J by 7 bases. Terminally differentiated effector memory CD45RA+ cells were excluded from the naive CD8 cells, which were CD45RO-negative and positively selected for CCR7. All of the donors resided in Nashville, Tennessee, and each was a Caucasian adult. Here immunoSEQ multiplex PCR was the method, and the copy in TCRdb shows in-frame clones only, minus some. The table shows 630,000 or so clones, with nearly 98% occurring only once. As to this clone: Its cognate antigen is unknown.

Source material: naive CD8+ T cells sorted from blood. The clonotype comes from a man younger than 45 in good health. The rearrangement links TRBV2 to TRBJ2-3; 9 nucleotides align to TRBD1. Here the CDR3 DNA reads TGTGCCAGCAGTGAAGCGGGGACAGGGAATACGCAGTATTTT. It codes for CASSEAGTGNTQYF.